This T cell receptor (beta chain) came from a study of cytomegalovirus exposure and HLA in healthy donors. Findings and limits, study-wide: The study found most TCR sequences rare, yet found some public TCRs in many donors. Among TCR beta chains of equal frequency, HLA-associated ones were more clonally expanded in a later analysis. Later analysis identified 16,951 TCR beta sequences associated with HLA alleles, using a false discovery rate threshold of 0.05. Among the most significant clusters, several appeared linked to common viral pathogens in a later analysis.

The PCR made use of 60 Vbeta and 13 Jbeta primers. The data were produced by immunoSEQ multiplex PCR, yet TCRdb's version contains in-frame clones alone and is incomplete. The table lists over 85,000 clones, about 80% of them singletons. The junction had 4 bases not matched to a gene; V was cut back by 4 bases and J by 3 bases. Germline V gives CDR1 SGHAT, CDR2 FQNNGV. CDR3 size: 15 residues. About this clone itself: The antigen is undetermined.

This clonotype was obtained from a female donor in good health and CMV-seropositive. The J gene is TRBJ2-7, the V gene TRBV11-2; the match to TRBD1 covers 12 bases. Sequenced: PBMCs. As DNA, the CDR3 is TGTGCCAGCAGCTCCCGGGACAGGGGGCACTACGAGCAGTACTTC. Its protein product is CASSSRDRGHYEQYF.